Sequencing of this T cell receptor beta chain was carried out in a study of beta chain features in type 1 diabetes. The collection from each donor was one heparinised blood draw averaging roughly 100 mL. CD4+ cells of the naive, central memory, regulatory and stem cell-like memory types were sorted via CD45RO/CCR7/CD25/CD127/CD95/CD27. General observations from the study: A cDNA-based sequencing approach could over-represent cells with high TCR expression. The study found fewer insertions and more deletions at VDJ junctions in type 1 diabetes patients. People with Type 1 diabetes carried modestly yet significantly shorter TCRB CDR3s in all four CD4+ subsets.

This clone turned up a few times. As yet, its antigen is unknown. The germline gives CDR1 SGHRS, CDR2 YFSETQ. The CDR3 loop spans 16 amino acids. Trimming cost V 0 bases and J 5 bases; bases outside gene matches: 10. Expressed TCRB transcripts were sequenced because the isolated RNA had all been reverse transcribed beforehand. TCRdb's table, derived via immunoSEQ multiplex PCR, lists solely in-frame clones and lacks some. The sample lists about 160,000 clones, 6.5% to 10% occurring once. The source of this sequence is a woman younger than 30 with type 1 diabetes. The sample taken for sequencing was central memory CD4+ T cells from blood. V and J are TRBV5-1 and TRBJ2-7, with 8 bases that match TRBD1. The CDR3 DNA sequence: TGCGCCAGCAGCTTGGGAGGTTGGACAGGGACCCACGAGCAGTACTTC. Its translation is CASSLGGWTGTHEQYF.